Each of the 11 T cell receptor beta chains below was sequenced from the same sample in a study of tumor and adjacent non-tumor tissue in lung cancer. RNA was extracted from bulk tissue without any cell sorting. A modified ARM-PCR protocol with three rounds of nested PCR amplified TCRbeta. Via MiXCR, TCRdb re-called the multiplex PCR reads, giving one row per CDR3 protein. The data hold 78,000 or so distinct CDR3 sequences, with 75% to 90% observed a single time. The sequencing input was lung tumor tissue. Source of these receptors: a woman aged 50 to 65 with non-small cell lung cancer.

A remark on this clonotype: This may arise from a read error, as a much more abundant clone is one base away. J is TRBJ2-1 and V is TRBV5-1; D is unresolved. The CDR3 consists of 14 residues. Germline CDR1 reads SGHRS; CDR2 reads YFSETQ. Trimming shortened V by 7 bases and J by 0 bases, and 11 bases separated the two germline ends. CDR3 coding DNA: TGCGCCAGCGATGGAATGGGCTCCTACAATGAGCAGTTCTTC. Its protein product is CASDGMGSYNEQFF.

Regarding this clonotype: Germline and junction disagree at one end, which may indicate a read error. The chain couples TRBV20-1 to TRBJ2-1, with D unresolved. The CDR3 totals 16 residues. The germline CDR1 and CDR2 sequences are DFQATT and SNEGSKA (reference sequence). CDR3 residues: CSVRDSSHSGYNEQFF. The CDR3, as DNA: TGCAGTGTTAGAGATAGTAGTCACTCCGGGTACAATGAGCAGTTCTTC.

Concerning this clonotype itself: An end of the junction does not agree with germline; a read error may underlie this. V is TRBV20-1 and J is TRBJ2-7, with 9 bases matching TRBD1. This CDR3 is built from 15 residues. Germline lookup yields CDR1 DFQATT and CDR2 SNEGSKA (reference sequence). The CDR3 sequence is CSVRGGTGWTYEQYF. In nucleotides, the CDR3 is TGCAGTGTTAGAGGTGGGACAGGGTGGACCTACGAGCAGTACTTC.

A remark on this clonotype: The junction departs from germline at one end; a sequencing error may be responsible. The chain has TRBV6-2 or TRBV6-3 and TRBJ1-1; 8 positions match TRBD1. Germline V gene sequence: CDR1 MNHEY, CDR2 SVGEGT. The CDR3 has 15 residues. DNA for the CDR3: TGTGCCAGCAGCGGTGACAGGGGTGGGTACACTGGAGCTTTCTTT. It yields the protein CASSGDRGGYTGAFF.

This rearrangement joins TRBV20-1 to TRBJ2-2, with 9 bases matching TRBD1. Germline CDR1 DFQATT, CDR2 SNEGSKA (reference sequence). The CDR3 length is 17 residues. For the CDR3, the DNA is TGCAATGCACCCCGCCCCACGGTACAGGGGGCCCCCGGGGAGCTGTTTTTT. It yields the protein CNAPRPTVQGAPGELFF.

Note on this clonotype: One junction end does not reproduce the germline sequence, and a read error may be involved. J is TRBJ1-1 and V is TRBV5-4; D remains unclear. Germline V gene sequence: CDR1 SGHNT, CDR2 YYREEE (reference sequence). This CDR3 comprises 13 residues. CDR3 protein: CTSSLVGNTEASF. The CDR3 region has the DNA TGTACCAGCAGCTTGGTTGGGAACACTGAAGCTTCCTTT. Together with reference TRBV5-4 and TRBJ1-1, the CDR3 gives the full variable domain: ETGVTQSPTHLIKTRGQQVTLRCSSQSGHNTVSWYQQALGQGPQFIFQYYREEENGRGNFPPRFSGLQFPNYSSELNVNALELDDSALYLCTSSLVGNTEASFGQGTRLTVV.

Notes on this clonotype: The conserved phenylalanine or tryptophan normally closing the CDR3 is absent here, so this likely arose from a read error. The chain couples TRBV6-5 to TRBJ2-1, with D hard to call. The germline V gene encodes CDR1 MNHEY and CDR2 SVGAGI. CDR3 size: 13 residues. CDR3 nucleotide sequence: TGTACCAGCAGCCAATTCTCACGCAGTGAGCAGTTCTTA. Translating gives CTSSQFSRSEQFL.

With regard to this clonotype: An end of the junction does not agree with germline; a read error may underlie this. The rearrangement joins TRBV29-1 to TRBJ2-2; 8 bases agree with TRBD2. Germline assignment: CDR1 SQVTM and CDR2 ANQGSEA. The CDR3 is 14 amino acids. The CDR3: CSVGLAGFPGDLFF. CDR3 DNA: TGCAGCGTTGGGTTAGCGGGATTCCCCGGGGATCTGTTTTTT.

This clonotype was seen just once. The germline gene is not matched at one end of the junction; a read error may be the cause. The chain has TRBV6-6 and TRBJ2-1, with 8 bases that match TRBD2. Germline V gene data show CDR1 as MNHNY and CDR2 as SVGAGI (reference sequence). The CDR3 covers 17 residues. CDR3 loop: CTSSYSVAGSLGDEQFF. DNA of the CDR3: TGTACCAGCAGTTACTCGGTAGCGGGGTCCTTGGGGGATGAGCAGTTCTTC.

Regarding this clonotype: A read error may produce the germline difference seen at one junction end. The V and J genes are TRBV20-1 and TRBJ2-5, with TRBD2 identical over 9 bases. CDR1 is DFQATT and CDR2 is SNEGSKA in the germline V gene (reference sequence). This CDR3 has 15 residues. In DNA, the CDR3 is TGCAGTGTCCCTAAAGCGGGGGGAGGACAAGATACCCAGTACTTC. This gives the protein CSVPKAGGGQDTQYF.

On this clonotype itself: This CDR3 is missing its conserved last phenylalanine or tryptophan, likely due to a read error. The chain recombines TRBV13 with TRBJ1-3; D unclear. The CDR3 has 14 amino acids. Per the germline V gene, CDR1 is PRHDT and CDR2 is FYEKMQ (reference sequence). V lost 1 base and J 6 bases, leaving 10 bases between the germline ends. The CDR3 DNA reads TGTGCCAGCAGCTTAGAACAGCGCCCAAACACCATATATTTG. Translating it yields CASSLEQRPNTIYL.